There are a few counts of the clone carrying this TCR beta chain. Its antigen is still unknown. The V and J ends lost 5 bases and 0 bases respectively, with 11 bases between them. Germline CDR1 is SGHAT and CDR2 is FQNNGV. The CDR3 covers 14 residues. The sample belongs to a study of cytomegalovirus exposure and HLA in healthy donors. With 60 Vbeta and 13 Jbeta primers, the PCR was carried out. Assay: immunoSEQ multiplex PCR; the TCRdb copy retains only in-frame clones and omits some. In the table there are 120,000 or so clones, 17% of which are singletons. Study results and caveats: Specificity for CMV antigens was confirmed in vitro for three of the CMV-associated chains. TCR beta chains associated with HLA were, in a later analysis, more clonally expanded than equally common others. The study designated 150 to 200 TCR beta chains cytomegalovirus-associated.

This chain connects TRBV11-2 to TRBJ2-7; D not certain. This receptor was obtained from a female donor in good health and CMV-seropositive. Input material: PBMCs. In nucleotides, the CDR3 is TGTGCCAGCAGCGCTTACAGCTACTCCTACGAGCAGTACTTC. Protein: CASSAYSYSYEQYF.